One and the same sample provided the 22 T cell receptor beta chains below, sequenced in a study of blood T cell repertoires in COVID-19. Profiled with immunoSEQ multiplex PCR; TCRdb holds only in-frame clones, not every one. The profile shows under 300,000 clones, over 75% of them singletons. Sequences were obtained from peripheral blood. These receptors all come from a man younger than 45 who had recovered from COVID-19.

The chain recombines TRBV5-1 with TRBJ2-5; 8 bases line up with TRBD1. This CDR3 is built from 15 residues. J was trimmed by 4 bases and V by 0 bases; bases with no gene match: 5. CDR1 SGHRS and CDR2 YFSETQ come from the germline V gene. CDR3 sequence reads: CASSLGQGFGETQYF. The CDR3 DNA reads TGCGCCAGCAGCTTGGGACAGGGGTTCGGAGAGACCCAGTACTTC.

This chain links TRBV19 with TRBJ1-3, with unresolved D. Germline V lookup: CDR1 LNHDA, CDR2 SQIVND (reference sequence). This CDR3 has 14 amino acids. Trimming took off 5 bases at V and 0 bases at J, with 8 bases between the two ends. CDR3 sequence: CASSAASSGNTIYF. The CDR3 region has the DNA TGTGCCAGTAGTGCGGCCAGCTCTGGAAACACCATATATTTT.

The V call is TRBV18, the J call TRBJ1-6, with 7 bases that match TRBD1. The CDR3 runs 15 residues. Germline V gene data show CDR1 as KGHSH and CDR2 as LQKENI. Trimming cost V 3 bases and J 6 bases; bases outside gene matches: 5. The CDR3 DNA reads TGTGCCAGCTCACCCCGGGACAGCTCTAATTCACCCCTCCACTTT. Protein product: CASSPRDSSNSPLHF.

The sample holds one count of this clone. V is TRBV27 and J is TRBJ2-5, with TRBD2 matching 8 bases. The J segment lost 2 bases and the V segment lost 5 bases, leaving 7 bases of the junction unmatched. Germline CDR1 is MNHEY and CDR2 is SMNVEV (reference sequence). The CDR3 covers 15 residues. Here the CDR3 reads CASSPLAGFQETQYF. DNA of the CDR3: TGTGCCAGCAGTCCATTAGCGGGGTTTCAAGAGACCCAGTACTTC.

The chain has TRBV19 and TRBJ1-1; 8 bases agree with TRBD1. CDR1 and CDR2 from the germline V gene are LNHDA and SQIVND (reference sequence). CDR3 length: 13 amino acids. Trimming cost V 8 bases and J 4 bases; bases outside gene matches: 6. CDR3 nucleotide sequence: TGTGCCAGTGGACAGGGACGAAGCACTGAAGCTTTCTTT. The encoded protein is CASGQGRSTEAFF.

The rearrangement links TRBV4-2 to TRBJ2-7; TRBD2 aligns across 7 bases. CDR1 is LGHNA and CDR2 is YNFKEQ in the germline V gene. This CDR3 contains 15 residues. Unmatched junction bases numbered 5, after V lost 0 bases and J lost 3 bases. The CDR3 loop reads CASSQDGAGSYEQYV. DNA for the CDR3: TGTGCCAGCAGCCAAGACGGAGCGGGGAGCTACGAGCAGTACGTC.

The chain couples TRBV27 to TRBJ1-1; 10 bases fit TRBD1. The CDR3 consists of 16 residues. After removal of 6 bases from V and 0 bases from J, the junction contained 7 bases not matched to a gene. Looked up from germline, CDR1 is MNHEY and CDR2 is SMNVEV (reference sequence). CDR3 residues: CASRKDRGAMNTEAFF. The CDR3 DNA follows: TGTGCCAGCAGAAAGGACAGGGGGGCTATGAACACTGAAGCTTTCTTT.

The chain combines TRBV9 with TRBJ2-7; D is ambiguous. This CDR3 comprises 14 residues. The V gene's germline CDR1 is SGDLS and CDR2 YYNGEE. Deletions cut 4 bases from V and 2 bases from J, with 13 bases between. The CDR3 spells CASSPWYYAYEQYF. The CDR3 DNA sequence: TGTGCCAGCAGCCCCTGGTACTACGCCTACGAGCAGTACTTC. The whole variable domain, filled in from reference TRBV9 and TRBJ2-7, reads DSGVTQTPKHLITATGQRVTLRCSPRSGDLSVYWYQQSLDQGLQFLIQYYNGEERAKGNILERFSAQQFPDLHSELNLSSLELGDSALYFCASSPWYYAYEQYFGPGTRLTVT.

V is TRBV19 and J is TRBJ1-3, with 12 bases matching TRBD1. CDR3 size: 20 residues. CDR1 is LNHDA, CDR2 SQIVND, per germline (reference sequence). V dropped 10 bases and J dropped 0; count of bases not matched to a gene: 19. In nucleotides, the CDR3 is TGTGCCACAACACCACACTTAGGGGACAGGGGGCTACACTCTGGAAACACCATATATTTT. Translation: CATTPHLGDRGLHSGNTIYF.

The chain uses TRBV29-1 and TRBJ1-2; 7 bases match TRBD1. The CDR3 is 12 amino acids. Per germline, CDR1 SQVTM and CDR2 ANQGSEA. After removal of 7 bases from V and 4 bases from J, the junction contained 6 bases not matched to a gene. CDR3 sequence reads: CSAREGAYGYTF. The CDR3 DNA follows: TGCAGCGCCCGGGAGGGGGCCTATGGCTACACCTTC.

The V gene is TRBV5-1, the J gene TRBJ2-3, with 10 bases aligning to TRBD2. In germline, CDR1 is SGHRS, CDR2 YFSETQ. CDR3 length: 17 residues. Unmatched junction bases numbered 10, after V lost 4 bases and J lost 2 bases. The CDR3 bases are TGCGCCAGCAGCCCGCAAAGGACTAGCGGCGACACAGATACGCAGTATTTT. The encoded protein is CASSPQRTSGDTDTQYF. Full variable domain (remainder filled in from reference TRBV5-1 and TRBJ2-3): KAGVTQTPRYLIKTRGQQVTLSCSPISGHRSVSWYQQTPGQGLQFLFEYFSETQRNKGNFPGRFSGRQFSNSRSEMNVSTLELGDSALYLCASSPQRTSGDTDTQYFGPGTRLTVL.

V usage is TRBV5-1 and J usage is TRBJ1-6, with D maybe TRBD1 (5 bases). CDR3 size: 14 residues. Trimming took off 0 bases at V and 10 bases at J, with 11 bases between the two ends. Germline V gene lookup returns CDR1 SGHRS and CDR2 YFSETQ. The CDR3 is CASSLGQLGSPLHF. The CDR3 DNA reads TGCGCCAGCAGCTTGGGACAGCTAGGGTCACCCCTCCACTTT.

The rearrangement joins TRBV2 to TRBJ2-7, with TRBD1 matching 8 bases. Germline CDR1 SNHLY, CDR2 FYNNEI. The ends lost 8 bases at V and 4 bases at J; junction bases unmatched: 7. This CDR3 is 13 amino acids long. The DNA for the CDR3 is TGTGCCAGCCACTCAGGGGGCCTGTACGAGCAGTACGTC. This codes for CASHSGGLYEQYV.

CDR3 sequence reads: CASSLDLSGWLYGYTF. CDR3 coding DNA: TGTGCCAGCAGCTTAGATTTATCCGGGTGGTTATATGGCTACACCTTC. The rearrangement joins TRBV11-2 to TRBJ1-2; no reliable D call. CDR1 is SGHAT and CDR2 is FQNNGV in the germline V gene. The CDR3 extends over 16 amino acids. Deletions cut 0 bases from V and 5 bases from J, with 16 bases between.

The V gene is TRBV5-4, the J gene TRBJ2-6; D not certain. Germline V lookup: CDR1 SGHNT, CDR2 YYREEE (reference sequence). CDR3 length: 17 amino acids. V lost 2 bases, J lost 0 bases, and 12 bases lay in between. CDR3 DNA sequence: TGTGCCAGCAGCTTTACCCTAATCAACTCTGGGGCCAACGTCCTGACTTTC. Amino acids: CASSFTLINSGANVLTF.

The V gene is TRBV18, the J gene TRBJ2-7; 9 positions agree with TRBD1. V shed 3 bases, J shed 5 bases, and the junction held 5 bases outside the gene matches. This CDR3 is built from 14 residues. In germline, CDR1 is KGHSH, CDR2 LQKENI. For the CDR3, the DNA is TGTGCCAGCTCACCGGACAGGGGAGAGCACGAGCAGTACGTC. It encodes CASSPDRGEHEQYV.

The chain links TRBV19 to TRBJ2-1; TRBD1 might be the D (6 bases). Germline values: CDR1 LNHDA, CDR2 SQIVND (reference sequence). The V end was cut by 6 bases, the J end by 0 bases, with 18 bases between. The CDR3 totals 17 residues. CDR3 in DNA: TGTGCCAGTAGCCAAAACCCAGGGGTGGCCTCCTACAATGAGCAGTTCTTC. It codes for CASSQNPGVASYNEQFF.

There are a few counts of this clone. The rearrangement joins TRBV27 to TRBJ1-1; D perhaps matches TRBD1 (5 bases). Germline CDR1 reads MNHEY; CDR2 reads SMNVEV (reference sequence). There are 11 residues in the CDR3. Trimming cost V 7 bases and J 7 bases, with 10 bases left between them. CDR3 DNA sequence: TGTGCCAGCAAGGTGGGGCTTGAAGCTTTCTTT. Protein product: CASKVGLEAFF.

This chain uses TRBV5-1 with TRBJ1-4; TRBD1 agrees at 10 bases. CDR3 length: 20 residues. After removal of 0 bases from V and 0 bases from J, the junction contained 11 bases not matched to a gene. Germline V gene sequence: CDR1 SGHRS, CDR2 YFSETQ. CDR3 nucleotide sequence: TGCGCCAGCAGCTTGGAACCGGGACAGGGGATATCACCAACTAATGAAAAACTGTTTTTT. Residues: CASSLEPGQGISPTNEKLFF.

There are a few counts of this clone. The J gene is TRBJ1-1, the V gene TRBV7-8, with D maybe TRBD1 (5 bases). V lost 0 bases to trimming and J lost 3 bases, with 11 bases between them. The CDR3 extends over 15 amino acids. CDR1 and CDR2 from the germline V gene are SGHVS and FQNEAQ. The CDR3 protein is CASSLATEGDTEAFF. The DNA of the CDR3 is TGTGCCAGCAGCTTAGCAACTGAAGGGGACACTGAAGCTTTCTTT.

The J gene is TRBJ1-1, the V gene TRBV5-1, with 7 bases fitting TRBD1. J lost 0 bases, V lost 0 bases, and 5 bases had no gene match. CDR3 length equals 16 residues. Looked up from germline, CDR1 is SGHRS and CDR2 is YFSETQ. Here the CDR3 DNA reads TGCGCCAGCAGCTTGGGGGACAGACAAATGAACACTGAAGCTTTCTTT. Protein: CASSLGDRQMNTEAFF.

V and J are TRBV10-3 and TRBJ2-7; TRBD2 is a possible D gene (5 bases). The V gene lost 2 bases and the J gene lost 0 bases, with 8 bases spanning the gap. Germline CDR1 ENHRY, CDR2 SYGVKD. This CDR3 region has 14 residues. The CDR3 DNA follows: TGTGCCATCAGTGAGCTAGGGAGCTCCTACGAGCAGTACTTC. It codes for CAISELGSSYEQYF.